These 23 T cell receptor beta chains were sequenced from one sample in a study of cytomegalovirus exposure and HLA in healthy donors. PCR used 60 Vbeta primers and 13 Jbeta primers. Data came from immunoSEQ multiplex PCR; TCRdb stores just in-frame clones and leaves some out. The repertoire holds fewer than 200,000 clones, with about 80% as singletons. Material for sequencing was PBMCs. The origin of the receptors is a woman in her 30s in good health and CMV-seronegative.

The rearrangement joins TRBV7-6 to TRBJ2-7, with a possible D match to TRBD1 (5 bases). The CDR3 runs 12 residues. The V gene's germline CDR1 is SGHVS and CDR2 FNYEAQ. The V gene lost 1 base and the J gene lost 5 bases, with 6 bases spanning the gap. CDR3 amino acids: CASSLGGHEQYF. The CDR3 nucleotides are TGTGCCAGCAGCTTAGGGGGCCACGAGCAGTACTTC.

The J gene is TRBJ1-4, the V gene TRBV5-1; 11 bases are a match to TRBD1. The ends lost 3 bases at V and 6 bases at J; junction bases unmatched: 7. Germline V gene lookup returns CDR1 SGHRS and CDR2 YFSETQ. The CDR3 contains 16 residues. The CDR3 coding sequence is TGCGCCAGCAGCTCCTCTGGGACAGGGGGGGATGAAAAACTGTTTTTT. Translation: CASSSSGTGGDEKLFF. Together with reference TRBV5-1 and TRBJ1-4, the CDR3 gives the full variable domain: KAGVTQTPRYLIKTRGQQVTLSCSPISGHRSVSWYQQTPGQGLQFLFEYFSETQRNKGNFPGRFSGRQFSNSRSEMNVSTLELGDSALYLCASSSSGTGGDEKLFFGSGTQLSVL.

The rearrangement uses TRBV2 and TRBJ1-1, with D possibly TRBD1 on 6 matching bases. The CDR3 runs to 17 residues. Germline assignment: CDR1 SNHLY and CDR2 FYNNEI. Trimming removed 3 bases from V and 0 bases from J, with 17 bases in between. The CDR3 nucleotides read TGTGCCAGCAGTGATGGAAGTTGGACAGCCATGAACACTGAAGCTTTCTTT. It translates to CASSDGSWTAMNTEAFF.

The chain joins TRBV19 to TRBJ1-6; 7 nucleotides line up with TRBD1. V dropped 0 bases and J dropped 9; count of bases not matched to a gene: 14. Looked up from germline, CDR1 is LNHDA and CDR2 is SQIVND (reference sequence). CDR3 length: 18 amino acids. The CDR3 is CASSIDRKGGLVGSPLHF. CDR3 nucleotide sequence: TGTGCCAGTAGTATAGATCGGAAAGGGGGCCTTGTCGGTTCACCCCTCCACTTT. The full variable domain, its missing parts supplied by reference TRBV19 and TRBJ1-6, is DGGITQSPKYLFRKEGQNVTLSCEQNLNHDAMYWYRQDPGQGLRLIYYSQIVNDFQKGDIAEGYSVSREKKESFPLTVTSAQKNPTAFYLCASSIDRKGGLVGSPLHFGNGTRLTVT.

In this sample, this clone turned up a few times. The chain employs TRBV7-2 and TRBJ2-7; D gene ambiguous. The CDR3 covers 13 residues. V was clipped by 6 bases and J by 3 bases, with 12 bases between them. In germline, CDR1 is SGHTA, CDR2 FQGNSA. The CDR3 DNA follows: TGTGCCAGCAGGTTACCCCCAAACTACGAGCAGTACTTC. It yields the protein CASRLPPNYEQYF.

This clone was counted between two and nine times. CDR3 sequence: CASSLDGRDRVGQPQHF. DNA of the CDR3: TGTGCCAGCAGCTTAGACGGTCGGGACAGGGTGGGTCAGCCCCAGCATTTT. The chain couples TRBV11-2 to TRBJ1-5, with 9 bases lining up with TRBD1. The V gene end was trimmed by 0 bases and the J gene end by 6 bases; junction bases not matched to a gene: 9. The CDR3 extends over 17 amino acids. Germline-derived CDR1 and CDR2 are SGHAT and FQNNGV.

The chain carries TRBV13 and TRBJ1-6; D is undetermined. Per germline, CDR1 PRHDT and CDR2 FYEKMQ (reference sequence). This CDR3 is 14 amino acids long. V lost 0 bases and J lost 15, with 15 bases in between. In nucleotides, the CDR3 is TGTGCCAGCAGCTTAGGGTGGGCAAAACAATGCCTCCACTTT. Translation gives CASSLGWAKQCLHF.

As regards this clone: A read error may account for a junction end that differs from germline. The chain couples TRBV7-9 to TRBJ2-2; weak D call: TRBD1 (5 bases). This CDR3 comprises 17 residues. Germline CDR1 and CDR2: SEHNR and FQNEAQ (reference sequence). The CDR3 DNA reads TGTTCCAGCAGCTTCCTTAAGGGGCCTTTGAACACCGGGGAGCTGTTTTTT. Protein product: CSSSFLKGPLNTGELFF.

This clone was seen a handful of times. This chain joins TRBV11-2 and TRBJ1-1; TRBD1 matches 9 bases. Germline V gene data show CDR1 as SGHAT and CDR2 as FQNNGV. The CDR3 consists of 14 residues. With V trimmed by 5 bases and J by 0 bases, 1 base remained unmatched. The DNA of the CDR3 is TGTGCCAGCAGCCGGACAGGGGTGAACACTGAAGCTTTCTTT. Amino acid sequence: CASSRTGVNTEAFF.

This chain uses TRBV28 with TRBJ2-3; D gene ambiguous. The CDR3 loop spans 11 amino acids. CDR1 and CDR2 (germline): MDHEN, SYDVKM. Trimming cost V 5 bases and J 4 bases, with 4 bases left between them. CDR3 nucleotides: TGTGCCAGCAGTAACTCAGATACGCAGTATTTT. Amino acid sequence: CASSNSDTQYF.

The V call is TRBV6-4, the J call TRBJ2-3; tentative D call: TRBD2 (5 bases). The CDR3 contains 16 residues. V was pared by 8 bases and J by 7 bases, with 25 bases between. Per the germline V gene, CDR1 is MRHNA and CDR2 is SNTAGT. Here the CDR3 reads CASHLGLAWPWNTQYF. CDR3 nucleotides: TGTGCCAGCCACCTGGGGTTAGCGTGGCCGTGGAATACGCAGTATTTT.

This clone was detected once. The CDR3 DNA follows: TGTGCCAGCAGTTTCTCGGAGACCCAGTACTTC. It encodes CASSFSETQYF. The genes are TRBV28 and TRBJ2-5; D gene ambiguous. Trimming took off 3 bases at V and 5 bases at J, with 4 bases between the two ends. The germline V gene has CDR1 MDHEN and CDR2 SYDVKM. CDR3 length equals 11 residues.

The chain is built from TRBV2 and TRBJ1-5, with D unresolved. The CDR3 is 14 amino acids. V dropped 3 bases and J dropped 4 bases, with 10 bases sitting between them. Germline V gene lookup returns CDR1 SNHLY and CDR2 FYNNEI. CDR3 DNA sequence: TGTGCCAGCAGTGAGTCTACAGTTAATCAGCCCCAGCATTTT. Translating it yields CASSESTVNQPQHF. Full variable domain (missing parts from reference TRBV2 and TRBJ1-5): EPEVTQTPSHQVTQMGQEVILRCVPISNHLYFYWYRQILGQKVEFLVSFYNNEISEKSEIFDDQFSVERPDGSNFTLKIRSTKLEDSAMYFCASSESTVNQPQHFGDGTRLSIL.

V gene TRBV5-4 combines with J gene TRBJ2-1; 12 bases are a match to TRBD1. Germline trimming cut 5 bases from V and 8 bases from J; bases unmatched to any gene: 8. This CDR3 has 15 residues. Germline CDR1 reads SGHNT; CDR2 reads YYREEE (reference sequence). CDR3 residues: CASSRGGTGGDEQFF. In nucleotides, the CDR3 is TGTGCCAGCAGTCGGGGTGGGACAGGGGGCGATGAGCAGTTCTTC.

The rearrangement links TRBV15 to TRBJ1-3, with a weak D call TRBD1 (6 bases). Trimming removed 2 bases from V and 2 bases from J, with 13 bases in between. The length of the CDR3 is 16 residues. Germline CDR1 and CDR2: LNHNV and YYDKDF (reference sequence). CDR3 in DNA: TGTGCCACCAGCAGATTACAGGGTGGTACTGGAAACACCATATATTTT. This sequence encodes CATSRLQGGTGNTIYF.

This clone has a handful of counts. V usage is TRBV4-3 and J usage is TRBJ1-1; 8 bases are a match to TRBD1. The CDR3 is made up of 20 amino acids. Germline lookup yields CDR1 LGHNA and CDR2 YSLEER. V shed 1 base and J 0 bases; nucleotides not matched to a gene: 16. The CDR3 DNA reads TGCGCCAGCAGCCAAGGTATCCGGATCCAACGGGACAGGTTGAACACTGAAGCTTTCTTT. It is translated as CASSQGIRIQRDRLNTEAFF.

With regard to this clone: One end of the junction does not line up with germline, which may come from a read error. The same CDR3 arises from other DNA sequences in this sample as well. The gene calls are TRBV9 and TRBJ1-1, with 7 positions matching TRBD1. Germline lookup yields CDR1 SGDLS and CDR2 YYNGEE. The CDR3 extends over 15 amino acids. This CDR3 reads CASSVTTGVNTEAFF. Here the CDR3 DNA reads TGCGCCAGCAGCGTAACAACAGGGGTAAACACTGAAGCTTTCTTT.

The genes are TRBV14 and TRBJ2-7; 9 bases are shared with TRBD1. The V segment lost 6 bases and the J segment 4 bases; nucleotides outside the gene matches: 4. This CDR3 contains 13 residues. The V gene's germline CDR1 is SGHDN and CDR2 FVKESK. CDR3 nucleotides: TGTGCCAGCAGAACAGGGGGCGGATACGAGCAGTACTTC. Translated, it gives CASRTGGGYEQYF.

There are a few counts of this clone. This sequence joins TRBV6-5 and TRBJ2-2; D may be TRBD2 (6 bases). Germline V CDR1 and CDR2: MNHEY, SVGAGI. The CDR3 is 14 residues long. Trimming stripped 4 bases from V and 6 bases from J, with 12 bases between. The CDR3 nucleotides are TGTGCCAGCAGTTTAGCGGTTAGGGCCGGGGAGCTGTTTTTT. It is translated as CASSLAVRAGELFF.

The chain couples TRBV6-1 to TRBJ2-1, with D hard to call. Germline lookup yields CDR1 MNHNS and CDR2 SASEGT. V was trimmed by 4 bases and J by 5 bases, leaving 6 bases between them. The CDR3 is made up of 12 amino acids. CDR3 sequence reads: CASSGRDNEQFF. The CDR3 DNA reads TGTGCCAGCAGTGGCCGGGACAATGAGCAGTTCTTC.

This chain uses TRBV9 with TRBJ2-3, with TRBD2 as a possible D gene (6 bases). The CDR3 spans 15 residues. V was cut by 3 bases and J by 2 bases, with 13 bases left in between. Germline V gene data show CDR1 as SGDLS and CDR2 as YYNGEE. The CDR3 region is CASSARDLNTDTQYF. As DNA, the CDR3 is TGTGCCAGCAGCGCCCGGGACTTGAACACAGATACGCAGTATTTT.

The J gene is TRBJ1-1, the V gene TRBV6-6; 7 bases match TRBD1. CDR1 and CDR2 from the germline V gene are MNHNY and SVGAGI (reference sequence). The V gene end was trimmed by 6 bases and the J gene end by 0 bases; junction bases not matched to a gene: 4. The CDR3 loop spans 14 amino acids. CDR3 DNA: TGTGCCAGCAGAGACCAGGGGGTGAACACTGAAGCTTTCTTT. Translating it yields CASRDQGVNTEAFF.

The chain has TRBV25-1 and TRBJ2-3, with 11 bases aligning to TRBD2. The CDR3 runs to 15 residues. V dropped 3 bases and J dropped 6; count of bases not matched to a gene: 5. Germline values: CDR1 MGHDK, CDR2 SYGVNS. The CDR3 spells CASSDLRTSGDTQYF. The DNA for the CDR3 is TGTGCCAGCAGTGACTTACGGACTAGCGGGGATACGCAGTATTTT.